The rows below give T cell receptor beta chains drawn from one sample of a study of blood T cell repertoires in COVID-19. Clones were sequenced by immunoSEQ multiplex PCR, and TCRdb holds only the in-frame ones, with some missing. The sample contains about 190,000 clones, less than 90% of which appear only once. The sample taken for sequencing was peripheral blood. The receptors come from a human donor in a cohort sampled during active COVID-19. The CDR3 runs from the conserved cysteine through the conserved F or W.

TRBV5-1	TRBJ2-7	CASKSSGTQTSYEQYF
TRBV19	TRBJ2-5	CASSLTETQETQYF
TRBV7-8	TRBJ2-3	CASSFLLTEESTDTQYF
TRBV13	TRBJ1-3	CASSNTGTVKGNTIYF
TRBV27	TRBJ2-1	CASSLSVTGKKYNEQFF
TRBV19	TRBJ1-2	CASRTGNYGYTF
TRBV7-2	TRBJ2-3	CASSPLAGGAVDTQYF
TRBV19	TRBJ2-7	CASSIAGHIPYEQYF
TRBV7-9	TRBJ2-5	CASSLGAGGLVQQTQYF
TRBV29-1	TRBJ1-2	CSVDGGLGGYTF
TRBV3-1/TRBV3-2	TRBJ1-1	CASSQAGTGGRTEAFF
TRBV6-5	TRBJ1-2	CASSRGQGGYGYTF
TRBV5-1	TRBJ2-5	CASSLTPTLQETQYF
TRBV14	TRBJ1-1	CASSTLDQDTEAFF
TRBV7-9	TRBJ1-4	CASSVDRGPAEKLFF
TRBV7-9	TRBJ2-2	CASSYRGDTGELFF
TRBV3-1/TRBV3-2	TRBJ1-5	CASSQGPGNQPQHF
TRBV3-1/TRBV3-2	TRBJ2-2	CASRLAGALTGELFF
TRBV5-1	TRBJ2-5	CASSYAGTGAETQYF
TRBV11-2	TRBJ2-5	CASSKGDQETQYF
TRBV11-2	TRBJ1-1	CASSLTSGRAATEAFF
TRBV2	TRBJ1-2	CANQTGANYGYTF
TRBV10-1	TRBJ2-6	CASSGATGPWANVLTF
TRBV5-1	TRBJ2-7	CASSSTGTSGIEQYF
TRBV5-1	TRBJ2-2	CASSSIRGQGGSGELFF
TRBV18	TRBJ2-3	CASSPLSFTDTQYF
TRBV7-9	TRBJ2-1	CASSRTDRESYNEQFF
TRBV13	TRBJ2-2	CASSPSPGELFF
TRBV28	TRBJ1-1	CASSFPLGQGALGTTEAFF
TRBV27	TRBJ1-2	CASSLSTGPHGYTF
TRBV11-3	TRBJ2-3	CASSRGGYTDTQYF
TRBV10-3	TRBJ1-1	CAISGTGTGVDEAFF
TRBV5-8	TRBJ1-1	CASSLGTAGTTEAFF
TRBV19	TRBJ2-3	CASSNRGFTDTQYF
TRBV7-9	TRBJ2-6	CASRGQGAGANVLTF
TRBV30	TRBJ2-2	CAWSVWARTNTGELFF
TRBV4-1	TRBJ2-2	CASSLGQPNTGELFF
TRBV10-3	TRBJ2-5	CAIRAERERQETQYF
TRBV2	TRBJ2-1	CASSDPAGGNNEQFF
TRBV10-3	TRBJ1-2	CAISGTGDYGYTF
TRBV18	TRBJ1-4	CASSRGATNEKLFF
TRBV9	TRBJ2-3	CASSVGLAGLTDTQYF